These 21 T cell receptor beta chains originate from one sample sequenced in a study of blood T cell repertoires in COVID-19. Clones were sequenced by immunoSEQ multiplex PCR, and TCRdb holds only the in-frame ones, with some missing. The table shows around 290,000 clones, with roughly 90% occurring only once. Sequenced sample: peripheral blood. The receptor source for this set is a woman between 70 and 85 years old with COVID-19, enrolled during active disease.

The rearrangement links TRBV30 to TRBJ1-3; 7 bases match TRBD1. Germline trimming cut 6 bases from V and 0 bases from J; bases unmatched to any gene: 5. This CDR3 contains 14 residues. CDR1 and CDR2 (germline): GTSNPN, SVGIG (reference sequence). The CDR3 reads CACETGRSGNTIYF. CDR3 nucleotides: TGTGCCTGTGAGACAGGGCGCTCTGGAAACACCATATATTTT.

J is TRBJ1-6 and V is TRBV30, with D possibly being TRBD1 (5 bases). The CDR3 totals 14 residues. CDR1 is GTSNPN and CDR2 is SVGIG in the germline V gene (reference sequence). V lost 7 bases to trimming and J lost 0 bases, with 10 bases between them. CDR3 sequence (DNA): TGTGCCTCTCAGGGAAGCTCCTATAATTCACCCCTCCACTTT. Translation: CASQGSSYNSPLHF. The whole variable domain, remainder taken from reference TRBV30 and TRBJ1-6, is SQTIHQWPATLVQPVGSPLSLECTVEGTSNPNLYWYRQAAGRGLQLLFYSVGIGQISSEVPQNLSASRPQDRQFILSSKKLLLSDSGFYLCASQGSSYNSPLHFGNGTRLTVT.

This clone was observed once. The V call is TRBV7-9, the J call TRBJ2-1; 9 bases fit TRBD2. This CDR3 contains 15 residues. Germline lookup yields CDR1 SEHNR and CDR2 FQNEAQ (reference sequence). With 1 base clipped from V and 7 bases from J, the junction kept 5 bases outside the gene matches. CDR3 sequence (DNA): TGTGCCAGCAGCTTAGTAAGCGGGGGGAGAAATGAGCAGTTCTTC. Translating gives CASSLVSGGRNEQFF.

The chain carries TRBV19 and TRBJ1-1; D gene ambiguous. The CDR3 contains 13 residues. V dropped 5 bases and J dropped 3 bases, with 10 bases sitting between them. The germline gives CDR1 LNHDA, CDR2 SQIVND (reference sequence). CDR3 loop: CASSAGSHTEAFF. CDR3 in DNA: TGTGCCAGTAGTGCCGGGAGCCACACTGAAGCTTTCTTT.

The rearrangement uses TRBV6-6 and TRBJ2-3; perhaps TRBD1 as D (6 bases). There are 17 residues in the CDR3. The germline CDR1 and CDR2 sequences are MNHNY and SVGAGI (reference sequence). V was trimmed by 5 bases and J by 2 bases, leaving 20 bases between them. The chain's CDR3 is CASSRTRTVATTDTQYF. In nucleotides, the CDR3 is TGTGCCAGCAGTCGAACAAGGACAGTAGCCACCACAGATACGCAGTATTTT.

This chain connects TRBV2 to TRBJ2-5, with TRBD2 matching 9 bases. The CDR3 runs 15 residues. Germline CDR1 is SNHLY and CDR2 is FYNNEI. The trim removed 4 bases at V and 5 bases at J, leaving 8 bases unmatched. CDR3 coding DNA: TGTGCCAGCAGTGCTTCTAGCGGGGCCGGGGAGACCCAGTACTTC. Protein sequence: CASSASSGAGETQYF.

This clone was detected only once. The rearrangement links TRBV12-3 or TRBV12-4 to TRBJ1-2; 7 nucleotides line up with TRBD1. V lost 5 bases, J lost 7 bases, and 7 bases stayed unmatched. The CDR3 sequence is 13 residues long. The CDR3: CASSPTGYGGYTF. The CDR3 DNA reads as TGTGCCAGCAGTCCGACAGGGTACGGTGGCTACACCTTC.

The chain is built from TRBV6-6 and TRBJ1-4; 12 nucleotides line up with TRBD1. Per the germline V gene, CDR1 is MNHNY and CDR2 is SVGAGI (reference sequence). The CDR3 length is 14 residues. The V and J ends lost 5 bases and 9 bases, in that order; junction bases with no gene match: 4. CDR3 region: CASSPRDRGQKLFF. Here the CDR3 DNA reads TGTGCCAGCAGTCCCCGGGACAGGGGGCAAAAACTGTTTTTT.

The chain is built from TRBV5-6 and TRBJ2-5, with 8 bases lining up with TRBD2. V lost 0 bases and J lost 1; bases outside the gene matches: 5. Germline lookup yields CDR1 SGHDT and CDR2 YYEEEE. The CDR3 totals 16 residues. The CDR3 nucleotides read TGTGCCAGCAGCTTGGGTCTTCGGGGGGGCCAAGAGACCCAGTACTTC. Encoded protein: CASSLGLRGGQETQYF.

V is TRBV7-7 and J is TRBJ1-6; TRBD1 matches at 8 bases. Trimming at V came to 4 bases and at J to 5 bases, leaving 16 bases not matched to a gene. The CDR3 loop spans 19 amino acids. CDR1 SSHAT and CDR2 FNYEAQ come from the germline V gene (reference sequence). CDR3 sequence reads: CASSSFSLGGDRNNSPLHF. The DNA of the CDR3 is TGTGCCAGCAGCTCATTCTCACTTGGCGGGGACAGGAATAATTCACCCCTCCACTTT.

The V and J genes are TRBV5-1 and TRBJ2-1; 11 nucleotides align to TRBD2. The CDR3 sequence is 13 residues long. CDR1 is SGHRS, CDR2 YFSETQ, per germline. The junction had 4 bases not matched to a gene; V was cut back by 6 bases and J by 8 bases. CDR3 sequence (DNA): TGCGCCAGCACACTAGCGGGGGTAGATGAGCAGTTCTTC. Residues: CASTLAGVDEQFF.

The chain recombines TRBV24-1 with TRBJ2-3, with 9 bases aligning to TRBD2. The CDR3 runs to 16 residues. Germline values: CDR1 KGHDR, CDR2 SFDVKD. J lost 4 bases, V lost 3 bases, and 7 bases had no gene match. This chain's CDR3 is CATSDPREGSADTQYF. DNA of the CDR3: TGTGCCACCAGTGATCCGCGGGAGGGGAGCGCAGATACGCAGTATTTT.

The gene calls are TRBV7-2 and TRBJ2-5, with D maybe TRBD2 (6 bases). Trimming took off 1 base at V and 2 bases at J, with 14 bases between the two ends. Germline loops: CDR1 SGHTA, CDR2 FQGNSA. CDR3 length: 16 amino acids. The CDR3 nucleotides read TGTGCCAGCAGCTTAGATGCAGTCCGGGGGCAAGAGACCCAGTACTTC. As protein: CASSLDAVRGQETQYF.

The rearrangement uses TRBV18 and TRBJ2-3; a weak D match, TRBD1 (5 bases). V dropped 0 bases and J dropped 9 bases, with 16 bases sitting between them. CDR1 and CDR2 (germline): KGHSH, LQKENI. This CDR3 has 15 amino acids. The CDR3: CASSPPSDSSETQYF. The CDR3 nucleotides read TGTGCCAGCTCACCACCGTCCGACAGTTCGGAGACGCAGTATTTT.

This clone was seen a handful of times. The chain couples TRBV2 to TRBJ2-2, with 7 bases fitting TRBD1. V lost 6 bases to trimming and J lost 4 bases; unmatched junction nucleotides: 5. Germline lookup yields CDR1 SNHLY and CDR2 FYNNEI. This CDR3 has 14 residues. CDR3 coding DNA: TGTGCCAGCAGAAGACAGGGCCCCACCGGGGAGCTGTTTTTT. Translated: CASRRQGPTGELFF.

The J gene is TRBJ2-5, the V gene TRBV6-1, with TRBD2 as a possible D gene (5 bases). V lost 0 bases to trimming and J lost 2 bases, with 13 bases between them. Germline CDR1 reads MNHNS; CDR2 reads SASEGT. The CDR3 covers 16 residues. CDR3 residues: CASSEARAGLQETQYF. DNA for the CDR3: TGTGCCAGCAGTGAAGCGCGGGCCGGCTTACAAGAGACCCAGTACTTC.

V usage is TRBV7-2 and J usage is TRBJ1-4; D is perhaps TRBD1 (5 bases). Looked up from germline, CDR1 is SGHTA and CDR2 is FQGNSA. This CDR3 is 14 amino acids long. V lost 5 bases and J 7 bases, leaving 14 bases between the germline ends. CDR3 DNA: TGTGCCAGCAGCGGTCGGGGGACGGCTGAAAAACTGTTTTTT. This gives the protein CASSGRGTAEKLFF.

This sequence joins TRBV27 and TRBJ1-6; tentatively, D is TRBD1 (5 bases). Germline lookup yields CDR1 MNHEY and CDR2 SMNVEV (reference sequence). Deletions cut 7 bases from V and 4 bases from J, with 14 bases between. The CDR3 covers 15 residues. CDR3 DNA: TGTGCCAGCACCCAATTCGACAGTTATAATTCACCCCTCCACTTT. This sequence encodes CASTQFDSYNSPLHF.

The chain is built from TRBV29-1 and TRBJ1-3, with D unclear. Germline V lookup: CDR1 SQVTM, CDR2 ANQGSEA. This CDR3 comprises 13 residues. V lost 5 bases to trimming and J lost 4 bases, with 12 bases between them. CDR3 nucleotide sequence: TGCAGCGTTCCCCAGTGGCGGGGAAACACCATATATTTT. Translation: CSVPQWRGNTIYF.

The chain has TRBV4-1 and TRBJ2-1, with a weak D call TRBD1 (7 bases). Germline-derived CDR1 and CDR2 are MGHRA and YSYEKL. The CDR3 is made up of 17 amino acids. Trimming removed 1 base at V and 0 bases at J, with 13 bases between. In DNA, the CDR3 is TGCGCCAGCAGCCAAGGGCTTCAGGGGGGCTCCTACAATGAGCAGTTCTTC. Protein product: CASSQGLQGGSYNEQFF.

The chain has TRBV28 and TRBJ1-6, with D tentatively TRBD1 (5 bases). Germline assignment: CDR1 MDHEN and CDR2 SYDVKM. There are 14 residues in the CDR3. V was trimmed by 1 base and J by 9 bases, leaving 10 bases between them. As DNA, the CDR3 is TGTGCCAGCAGTTTATACAGGTTGACTTCACCCCTCCACTTT. Its translation: CASSLYRLTSPLHF.